This TCR beta chain is from a study of Ad26.COV2.S vaccination and SARS-CoV-2 variants. Germline-derived CDR1 and CDR2 are LGHDT and YNNKEL (reference sequence). The CDR3 contains 13 residues. V lost 0 bases to trimming and J lost 6 bases, with 9 bases between them. Broader study findings: Recipients given vaccine exceeded placebo recipients in spike-specific TCR breadth.

Clones were sequenced by immunoSEQ multiplex PCR, and TCRdb holds only the in-frame ones, with some missing. The sample comprises hundreds of thousands of clones, 80% to 90% of which are singletons, and around 1.5% rests with the top ten. A remark on this clone: Its antigen is undetermined.

Stated treatment: 15 to 20 received Ad26.COV2.S at low or high dose, single or two shots; several received placebo; per-sample allocation not given. Samples came from day 63 after the first vaccine or placebo injection. Source: peripheral blood, taken in a trial of Ad26.COV2.S vaccine versus placebo. The chain couples TRBV3-1 (or the pseudogene TRBV3-2) to TRBJ2-7, with a tentative D call TRBD2 (6 bases). This sequence was found in a person aged 18-60 years who received the Ad26.COV2.S COVID-19 vaccine or a placebo. The CDR3 DNA reads as TGTGCCAGCAGCCAAGAGGGGGGACTCGAGCAGTACTTC. It is translated as CASSQEGGLEQYF.